Each of the 9 T cell receptor beta chains below was sequenced from the same sample in a study of T-cell memory formation after mild COVID-19. Each CDR3 protein gets one entry after TCRdb re-called the 5' RACE reads with MiXCR. Altogether a few hundred thousand distinct CDR3 sequences are present, 14% being singletons, with the ten largest covering 22%. The sequenced material came from PBMCs or a T cell subset sorted from them (not recorded which). The receptors were gathered from a man younger than 30 who had mild COVID-19 (a few samples of this study predate the infection). Cell type and time point are not known.

This clonotype was observed many times. The chain uses TRBV10-3 and TRBJ2-2; maybe TRBD1 (5 bases). The V end lost 10 bases, the J end lost 1 base, and 13 bases lay between the germline ends. The CDR3 length is 14 residues. Germline CDR1 reads ENHRY; CDR2 reads SYGVKD. The CDR3 DNA follows: TGTGCCACCGAGGACACCGGGAACACCGGGGAGCTGTTTTTT. As protein: CATEDTGNTGELFF.

This chain links TRBV5-6 with TRBJ1-6; D possibly corresponds to TRBD1 (6 bases). The CDR3 has 14 residues. Germline-derived CDR1 and CDR2 are SGHDT and YYEEEE. V dropped 4 bases and J dropped 7 bases, with 12 bases sitting between them. CDR3 coding DNA: TGTGCCAGCAGCCAAATTGACAGGAATTCACCCCTCCACTTT. It codes for CASSQIDRNSPLHF.

This clonotype was recorded a few times. The chain has TRBV6-1 and TRBJ2-3, with a possible D match to TRBD1 (5 bases). Germline lookup yields CDR1 MNHNS and CDR2 SASEGT. V was cut by 7 bases and J by 6 bases, with 20 bases left in between. This CDR3 has 15 residues. CDR3 DNA: TGTGCCAGCACTAGATGGGGTCCAGGGTCGGATACGCAGTATTTT. Translation: CASTRWGPGSDTQYF.

The chain's CDR3 is CASSPEGDTEAFF. The CDR3 region has the DNA TGTGCCAGCAGTCCCGAGGGGGACACTGAAGCTTTCTTT. The V gene is TRBV12-3 or TRBV12-4, the J gene TRBJ1-1; D is perhaps TRBD1 (6 bases). V was trimmed by 5 bases and J by 3 bases, leaving 10 bases between them. The CDR3 runs 13 residues.

The table lists this clonotype with a few counts. The rearrangement links TRBV7-2 to TRBJ1-6; 7 nucleotides agree with TRBD1. The CDR3 totals 14 residues. The germline gives CDR1 SGHTA, CDR2 FQGNSA. The V segment lost 5 bases and the J segment 5 bases; nucleotides outside the gene matches: 3. The CDR3 nucleotides read TGTGCCAGCAGCCAGGGACAGCATAATTCACCCCTCCACTTT. Translated, it gives CASSQGQHNSPLHF.

This chain links TRBV28 with TRBJ2-7, with D possibly being TRBD2 (8 bases). The CDR3 covers 15 residues. Germline V gene lookup returns CDR1 MDHEN and CDR2 SYDVKM. Trimming took off 4 bases at V and 2 bases at J, with 15 bases between the two ends. CDR3 sequence (DNA): TGTGCCAGCAGTTCGGGAGGGGACAGAGCCTACGAGCAGTACGTC. It yields the protein CASSSGGDRAYEQYV.

The chain links TRBV6-5 to TRBJ2-3, with D perhaps matching TRBD2 (6 bases). The CDR3 sequence is 15 residues long. CDR1 and CDR2 from the germline V gene are MNHEY and SVGAGI. V was pared by 4 bases and J by 10 bases, with 21 bases between. CDR3 in DNA: TGTGCCAGCAGTTCCCTGGCGGGGTGGTATGGGGCGCAGTATTTT. It is translated as CASSSLAGWYGAQYF.

The chain couples TRBV4-1 to TRBJ2-5; a weak D match, TRBD2 (6 bases). The CDR3 totals 15 residues. V shed 0 bases and J shed 7 bases, with 15 bases lying between them. Germline V CDR1 and CDR2: MGHRA, YSYEKL. The CDR3 nucleotides are TGCGCCAGCAGCCAAGAAGCCCCGGGACTGGGGACCCAGTACTTC. The encoded protein is CASSQEAPGLGTQYF.

The rearrangement links TRBV5-1 to TRBJ1-2; D might be TRBD1 (5 bases). V lost 0 bases and J lost 5, with 11 bases in between. From germline, CDR1 is SGHRS and CDR2 YFSETQ. The CDR3 has 14 amino acids. CDR3 loop: CASSLGTSTYGYTF. DNA for the CDR3: TGCGCCAGCAGCTTGGGGACAAGCACATATGGCTACACCTTC.